The 29 T cell receptor beta chains presented below share a single source sample, sequenced in a study of OX40 agonist ivuxolimab in advanced cancers. TCRdb's copy holds only in-frame clones and misses some; the assay was immunoSEQ multiplex PCR. This table has fewer than 25,000 clones, 65% to 85% appearing once. The sample consisted of CD4+ or CD8+ T cells sorted from blood, taken in a trial of the OX40 agonist ivuxolimab. These receptors were collected from an adult with an advanced solid tumor such as melanoma, head and neck, liver or kidney cancer.

This chain connects TRBV28 to TRBJ1-2; a possible D gene is TRBD1 (6 bases). Germline CDR1 MDHEN, CDR2 SYDVKM. There are 16 residues in the CDR3. V was cut by 5 bases and J by 1 base, with 17 bases left in between. CDR3 sequence (DNA): TGTGCCAGCAGTATGCCCTTTGGGGGGCGTAACTATGGCTACACCTTC. It specifies CASSMPFGGRNYGYTF.

This chain joins TRBV30 and TRBJ2-7; D might be TRBD2 (6 bases). Germline values: CDR1 GTSNPN, CDR2 SVGIG (reference sequence). The germline V and J ends were trimmed by 0 bases and 0 bases, with 9 bases remaining between them. There are 14 residues in the CDR3. Here the CDR3 reads CAWSVGTVSYEQYF. DNA of the CDR3: TGTGCCTGGAGTGTGGGGACTGTCTCCTACGAGCAGTACTTC. Based on the CDR3 plus reference TRBV30 and TRBJ2-7, the full variable domain is SQTIHQWPATLVQPVGSPLSLECTVEGTSNPNLYWYRQAAGRGLQLLFYSVGIGQISSEVPQNLSASRPQDRQFILSSKKLLLSDSGFYLCAWSVGTVSYEQYFGPGTRLTVT.

J is TRBJ2-7 and V is TRBV6-1; 9 bases align to TRBD1. V lost 11 bases and J lost 4; bases outside the gene matches: 6. The germline V gene has CDR1 MNHNS and CDR2 SASEGT. The CDR3 length is 12 residues. DNA of the CDR3: TGTGCCGGGGGACAGGGCATATACGAGCAGTACTTC. Protein sequence: CAGGQGIYEQYF.

This clone has a single count. V usage is TRBV6-6 and J usage is TRBJ1-1; the D is unclear. Trimming pared 5 bases from V and 3 bases from J, leaving 10 bases between. The CDR3 covers 13 residues. The germline V gene encodes CDR1 MNHNY and CDR2 SVGAGI (reference sequence). This chain's CDR3 is CASSLGLHTEAFF. CDR3 in DNA: TGTGCCAGCAGTCTTGGACTCCACACTGAAGCTTTCTTT.

This clone showed up just a few times. This chain uses TRBV19 with TRBJ1-5, with D possibly matching TRBD1 (6 bases). Germline V lookup: CDR1 LNHDA, CDR2 SQIVND (reference sequence). The CDR3 spans 16 residues. Trimming removed 5 bases at V and 2 bases at J, with 16 bases between. CDR3 region: CASSAEWGGRNQPQHF. CDR3 sequence (DNA): TGTGCCAGTAGTGCCGAATGGGGGGGCCGCAATCAGCCCCAGCATTTT.

V and J are TRBV11-3 and TRBJ1-1, with 8 bases matching TRBD1. This CDR3 contains 19 residues. Trimming at V came to 7 bases and at J to 3 bases, leaving 22 bases not matched to a gene. Germline CDR1 reads SGHNT; CDR2 reads YENEEA. CDR3 sequence reads: CASNRPGQVLNLMDTEAFF. The CDR3 DNA follows: TGTGCCAGCAACCGACCGGGACAGGTACTTAATTTGATGGACACTGAAGCTTTCTTT. The variable domain in full, with the rest retrieved from reference TRBV11-3 and TRBJ1-1, is EAGVVQSPRYKIIEKKQPVAFWCNPISGHNTLYWYLQNLGQGPELLIRYENEEAVDDSQLPKDRFSAERLKGVDSTLKIQPAELGDSAVYLCASNRPGQVLNLMDTEAFFGQGTRLTVV.

J is TRBJ2-1 and V is TRBV5-1; weak D call: TRBD1 (6 bases). The germline gives CDR1 SGHRS, CDR2 YFSETQ. This CDR3 region has 17 residues. Trimming cost V 3 bases and J 0 bases, with 16 bases left between them. CDR3 coding DNA: TGCGCCAGCAGCTGGCGGACAGTTCGAAGCTCCTACAATGAGCAGTTCTTC. This codes for CASSWRTVRSSYNEQFF.

The genes are TRBV27 and TRBJ2-1; weak D call: TRBD2 (6 bases). Trimming pared 9 bases from V and 4 bases from J, leaving 22 bases between. The CDR3 runs to 16 residues. Germline V gene sequence: CDR1 MNHEY, CDR2 SMNVEV (reference sequence). In DNA form, the CDR3 reads TGTGCCAGTGCGAGGAGGGCCAACGGGGGTTACAATGAGCAGTTCTTC. This translates into CASARRANGGYNEQFF.

This chain connects TRBV25-1 to TRBJ2-1; no reliable D call. With 8 bases removed from V and 5 bases from J, the gap between germline ends came to 4 bases. This CDR3 has 10 residues. Germline CDR1 is MGHDK and CDR2 is SYGVNS. CDR3 coding DNA: TGTGCCAGCGGCCACAATGAGCAGTTCTTC. Its translation is CASGHNEQFF.

The chain couples TRBV5-1 to TRBJ2-2; D remains unclear. In germline, CDR1 is SGHRS, CDR2 YFSETQ. Deletions cut 2 bases from V and 6 bases from J, with 11 bases between. CDR3 length equals 14 residues. CDR3: CASSLRVGAGELFF. As DNA, the CDR3 is TGCGCCAGCAGCTTAAGGGTGGGCGCCGGGGAGCTGTTTTTT.

The genes are TRBV29-1 and TRBJ2-2, with 7 nucleotides matching TRBD2. This CDR3 has 14 amino acids. Per the germline V gene, CDR1 is SQVTM and CDR2 is ANQGSEA. J was trimmed by 5 bases and V by 2 bases; bases with no gene match: 5. The chain's CDR3 is CSVESGRMTGELFF. CDR3 nucleotides: TGCAGCGTTGAATCCGGGAGGATGACCGGGGAGCTGTTTTTT.

The V and J genes are TRBV4-1 and TRBJ1-2; 7 nucleotides line up with TRBD1. The CDR3 consists of 16 residues. V gave up 2 bases and J gave up 2 bases; unmatched junction bases: 8. Germline assignment: CDR1 MGHRA and CDR2 YSYEKL. Here the CDR3 DNA reads TGCGCCAGCAGCCAAACCGGGACAGCCAAAAACTATGGCTACACCTTC. Its translation: CASSQTGTAKNYGYTF.

This chain joins TRBV6-5 and TRBJ2-7; D unresolved. Between the trimmed V and J ends, which lost 0 bases and 0 bases, there was a span of 6 bases. Per the germline V gene, CDR1 is MNHEY and CDR2 is SVGAGI. CDR3 length: 14 residues. In nucleotides, the CDR3 is TGTGCCAGCAGTTACTCGAGAAGCTCCTACGAGCAGTACTTC. Translating gives CASSYSRSSYEQYF.

The V gene is TRBV7-2, the J gene TRBJ2-1, with TRBD2 as a possible D gene (6 bases). CDR1 SGHTA and CDR2 FQGNSA come from the germline V gene. The CDR3 spans 14 residues. The V end lost 1 base, the J end lost 6 bases, and 10 bases lay between the germline ends. CDR3 sequence reads: CASSLESGPNEQFF. CDR3 sequence (DNA): TGTGCCAGCAGCTTAGAGAGCGGGCCCAATGAGCAGTTCTTC.

The chain uses TRBV6-6 and TRBJ1-2; tentatively, D is TRBD1 (5 bases). Trimming left V 0 bases short and J 8 bases short, with 13 bases between. CDR3 size: 14 residues. Germline V lookup: CDR1 MNHNY, CDR2 SVGAGI (reference sequence). This CDR3 is CASSYSRTPNGYTF. For the CDR3, the DNA is TGTGCCAGCAGTTACTCGAGGACACCTAACGGCTACACCTTC.

The chain has TRBV19 and TRBJ1-3, with a tentative D call TRBD1 (5 bases). Germline CDR1 is LNHDA and CDR2 is SQIVND (reference sequence). Trimming removed 7 bases from V and 2 bases from J, with 12 bases in between. The CDR3 has 14 amino acids. The CDR3 loop reads CASKSPGTGNTIYF. In DNA, the CDR3 is TGTGCCAGTAAGAGCCCAGGGACTGGAAACACCATATATTTT.

V usage is TRBV2 and J usage is TRBJ2-7; D is possibly TRBD1 (5 bases). CDR3 length equals 13 residues. The V end was cut by 7 bases, the J end by 0 bases, with 10 bases between. CDR1 and CDR2 (germline): SNHLY, FYNNEI. The CDR3 coding sequence is TGTGCCAGCATAGGGGAAAACTCCTACGAGCAGTACTTC. It yields the protein CASIGENSYEQYF.

Relative to its sample, this clone is medium-sized. This rearrangement joins TRBV7-3 to TRBJ1-2; D is undetermined. Trimming stripped 5 bases from V and 0 bases from J, with 13 bases between. CDR1 is SGHTA, CDR2 FQGTGA, per germline. The CDR3 length is 15 residues. CDR3 DNA: TGTGCCAGCAGCCCGGACGGCCAAGCTAACTATGGCTACACCTTC. Translation gives CASSPDGQANYGYTF.

The gene calls are TRBV6-1 and TRBJ2-1, with TRBD1 identical over 7 bases. Germline V gene sequence: CDR1 MNHNS, CDR2 SASEGT. V shed 4 bases and J 2 bases; nucleotides not matched to a gene: 2. The CDR3 covers 14 residues. CDR3 sequence (DNA): TGTGCCAGCAGTGGACAGGGAACCTACAATGAGCAGTTCTTC. Translating it yields CASSGQGTYNEQFF.

J is TRBJ2-7 and V is TRBV28; unclear D gene. V lost 3 bases to trimming and J lost 4 bases, with 7 bases between them. This CDR3 has 12 amino acids. Germline V gene sequence: CDR1 MDHEN, CDR2 SYDVKM. CDR3 bases: TGTGCCAGCAGTTTTCAAGATTACGAGCAGTACTTC. Its translation: CASSFQDYEQYF.

This chain links TRBV27 with TRBJ2-7; D remains unclear. The germline CDR1 and CDR2 sequences are MNHEY and SMNVEV (reference sequence). V was clipped by 8 bases and J by 4 bases, with 15 bases between them. The CDR3 has 13 residues. CDR3 sequence reads: CASAPGPNYEQYF. In nucleotides, the CDR3 is TGTGCCAGCGCACCAGGTCCTAATTACGAGCAGTACTTC.

The chain couples TRBV12-5 to TRBJ2-3; 7 bases are a match to TRBD1. Germline lookup yields CDR1 LGHNT and CDR2 FRNRAP. The CDR3 spans 16 residues. V lost 1 base, J lost 0 bases, and 4 bases stayed unmatched. This CDR3 is CASGLAVTGSTDTQYF. DNA for the CDR3: TGTGCTAGTGGTTTGGCCGTGACAGGGAGCACAGATACGCAGTATTTT.

The chain recombines TRBV5-6 with TRBJ2-1; 12 bases align to TRBD2. Germline CDR1 is SGHDT and CDR2 is YYEEEE. The CDR3 totals 15 residues. After removal of 4 bases from V and 4 bases from J, the junction contained 3 bases not matched to a gene. The CDR3 region is CASSGGLAGYNEQFF. The CDR3 nucleotides are TGTGCCAGCAGCGGGGGACTAGCGGGTTACAATGAGCAGTTCTTC.

With respect to this clone: Sequence at one end of the junction differs from germline and may be a read error. The chain combines TRBV6-1 with TRBJ2-1; tentatively, D is TRBD1 (5 bases). Per the germline V gene, CDR1 is MNHNS and CDR2 is SASEGT. The CDR3 runs 15 residues. The CDR3 region is CAISEVDNGRNEQFF. The CDR3, as DNA: TGTGCCATCAGTGAGGTGGACAATGGCAGGAATGAGCAGTTCTTC.

The chain is built from TRBV5-6 and TRBJ2-3, with TRBD1 as a possible D gene (6 bases). The CDR3 totals 16 residues. Trimming left V 4 bases short and J 2 bases short, with 17 bases between. CDR1 and CDR2 (germline): SGHDT, YYEEEE. The CDR3: CASSKIRGVDTDTQYF. DNA for the CDR3: TGTGCCAGCAGCAAAATCAGGGGTGTGGACACAGATACGCAGTATTTT. Full variable domain (missing parts from reference TRBV5-6 and TRBJ2-3): DAGVTQSPTHLIKTRGQQVTLRCSPKSGHDTVSWYQQALGQGPQFIFQYYEEEERQRGNFPDRFSGHQFPNYSSELNVNALLLGDSALYLCASSKIRGVDTDTQYFGPGTRLTVL.

This chain joins TRBV5-1 and TRBJ2-3; 11 bases are a match to TRBD2. Trimming at V came to 3 bases and at J to 0 bases, leaving 0 bases not matched to a gene. The CDR3 is 15 amino acids. Germline V lookup: CDR1 SGHRS, CDR2 YFSETQ. CDR3 residues: CASSWTSGSTDTQYF. DNA for the CDR3: TGCGCCAGCAGCTGGACTAGCGGGAGCACAGATACGCAGTATTTT.

The chain is built from TRBV10-3 and TRBJ2-5; a possible D gene is TRBD1 (6 bases). In germline, CDR1 is ENHRY, CDR2 SYGVKD. The CDR3 has 12 amino acids. Trimming shortened V by 6 bases and J by 11 bases, and 16 bases separated the two germline ends. The CDR3 bases are TGTGCCATCAGCGAGACAGGATCTGAGCAGTACTTC. Protein sequence: CAISETGSEQYF.

This chain links TRBV6-6 with TRBJ2-1; no firm D call. The CDR3 contains 15 residues. V lost 5 bases and J 3 bases, leaving 14 bases between the germline ends. Germline CDR1 is MNHNY and CDR2 is SVGAGI (reference sequence). CDR3 DNA: TGTGCCAGCAGTCCCCTAGTCATGGACTACAATGAGCAGTTCTTC. Its translation: CASSPLVMDYNEQFF.

The chain combines TRBV25-1 with TRBJ2-7; 8 nucleotides align to TRBD2. The V and J ends lost 3 bases and 0 bases, in that order; junction bases with no gene match: 13. The CDR3 has 18 amino acids. The V gene's germline CDR1 is MGHDK and CDR2 SYGVNS. CDR3 in amino acids: CASSDGTRGAYSSYEQYF. The CDR3 DNA reads as TGTGCCAGCAGTGACGGAACGCGGGGGGCCTATAGCTCCTACGAGCAGTACTTC.